In this sample, the clone carrying this T cell receptor (beta chain) turned up once. The CDR3 is 16 residues long. Germline CDR1 reads LGHNA; CDR2 reads YSLEER. V trimming: 0 bases; J trimming: 0 bases; junction bases outside the gene matches: 5. Sequencing was performed with immunoSEQ multiplex PCR; in TCRdb, only in-frame clones are kept and a portion is missing. The sample yields some 150,000 clones, about 94% seen once. This record belongs to a study of control samples from healthy donors and cancer patients. This clonotype was sampled from a man in his forties in good health. The chain uses TRBV4-3 and TRBJ2-7; 7 nucleotides agree with TRBD1. The sequencing sample was made of blood. The CDR3, as DNA: TGCGCCAGCAGCCAAGATTATGGGACAGACTCCTACGAGCAGTACTTC. Translating it yields CASSQDYGTDSYEQYF.